What follows are 6 T cell receptor beta chains derived from one specimen sequenced in a study of CD8+ T cells in alopecia areata. Noted treatment: oral pan-JAK inhibitor, 5-10 mg twice daily. Sequencing used cDNA as its template, made by extracting RNA and reverse transcribing it. This table comes from immunoSEQ multiplex PCR, and its TCRdb copy is limited to in-frame clones, with some not included. The sample includes 110,000 or so clones, less than 60% of them seen just once. The material sequenced was CD4+ T cells sorted from blood, taken at week 24, from a patient treated with tofacitinib. The receptor set was obtained from a human donor with alopecia areata.

This clone was seen only a few times. The same CDR3 also results from other DNA sequences found in this sample. V is TRBV5-1 and J is TRBJ1-2; tentative D call: TRBD1 (5 bases). The CDR3 is 13 amino acids. CDR1 SGHRS and CDR2 YFSETQ come from the germline V gene. V lost 3 bases, J lost 2 bases, and 8 bases lay in between. The CDR3 is CASSSQGNYGYTF. For the CDR3, the DNA is TGCGCCAGCAGCTCCCAGGGCAACTATGGCTACACCTTC.

This clone was counted only a few times. CDR3 DNA: TGTGCCAGCAGCCAAGATCGGGCTTGGGGCACTGAGCAGTTCTTC. It specifies CASSQDRAWGTEQFF. This chain uses TRBV14 with TRBJ2-1, with D perhaps matching TRBD1 (5 bases). Germline CDR1 is SGHDN and CDR2 is FVKESK. This CDR3 spans 15 amino acids. V lost 0 bases to trimming and J lost 9 bases, with 15 bases between them.

This chain joins TRBV4-1 and TRBJ1-1; no definite D call. This CDR3 comprises 15 residues. CDR1 and CDR2 from the germline V gene are MGHRA and YSYEKL. V was cut by 0 bases and J by 5 bases, with 13 bases left in between. The CDR3 is CASSQDGGRVTEAFF. The CDR3 bases are TGCGCCAGCAGCCAAGATGGCGGCCGCGTTACTGAAGCTTTCTTT.

Only a few counts were recorded for this clone. CDR3 in amino acids: CASSLTSPPYEQYF. Written as DNA, the CDR3 is TGTGCCAGCAGTCTGACTAGTCCTCCCTACGAGCAGTACTTC. This chain links TRBV27 with TRBJ2-7, with D perhaps TRBD2 (6 bases). From germline, CDR1 is MNHEY and CDR2 SMNVEV (reference sequence). Between the trimmed V and J ends, which lost 5 bases and 2 bases, there was a span of 13 bases. The CDR3 length is 14 residues.

V usage is TRBV27 and J usage is TRBJ2-7, with 8 bases identical to TRBD1. J gave up 3 bases and V 6 bases, and 10 bases lay outside the gene matches. Germline V gives CDR1 MNHEY, CDR2 SMNVEV (reference sequence). The CDR3 spans 15 residues. The CDR3 DNA sequence: TGTGCCAGCAGGGGGATGCCCGGACAGGGCTACGAGCAGTACTTC. This translates into CASRGMPGQGYEQYF.

This chain joins TRBV29-1 and TRBJ1-2, with D uncertain. V lost 0 bases and J lost 7, with 12 bases in between. This CDR3 contains 13 residues. In germline, CDR1 is SQVTM, CDR2 ANQGSEA. The CDR3 spells CSVEEFQASGYTF. The CDR3 DNA reads as TGCAGCGTTGAAGAATTTCAGGCGAGTGGCTACACCTTC.